This T cell receptor (beta chain) was recorded in a study of T cell repertoires in cytomegalovirus infection (dated by TCRdb to about 2019). Broadly, across the study: The peptide stimulations were aimed at well-studied HLA-B-restricted epitopes as well as recently identified HLA-C-restricted CMV epitopes, whose presentation resists viral immunomodulation. Donor HLA type was relevant to the analysis, as public TCR beta signatures indicated carriage of CMV infection together with the matching HLA type.

Concerning this clonotype: Its antigen is still unknown. The sample holds no much larger clone one base away, and base qualities are not on file.

TCRdb shows the sequencer as Illumina HiSeq 1500. TCRdb's own reprocessing of the public reads used fastp at Q25 and MiXCR and kept productive beta chains. All rows with the same CDR3 protein become a single entry with the most common DNA and genes. The table for this sample lists tens of thousands of distinct CDR3 sequences; about 24% of them were counted only once. 50% of the sample is held by the ten biggest clonotypes. The CDR3 goes from the cysteine to the phenylalanine over 16 residues. Only the CDR3 portion is preserved as DNA: 48 bases, with reading frame beginning at the first base. Trimming at the junction amounts to 2 bases on V and 0 bases on J, and the germline ends lie 13 bases apart. Taken from the germline V gene, the CDR1 and CDR2 loops are SGHTS and YDEGEE. Here is what the overall study found, with its caveats: Cumulative frequency of public TCR beta family members discriminated carriers of CMV infection plus the relevant HLA type in this cohort and an independent 352-donor cohort. The ex vivo response was dominated by HLA-C-restricted CMV-specific TCR beta clonotypes, which also provided the single most frequent clonotype in two of eight donors.

According to the study, the label for this sample's treatment or condition signals: in vitro stimulation with specific CMV peptide epitopes to enrich CMV-specific T cells. The sequences come from CD8+ T cells from cultured PBMCs, collected from culture after CMV antigen stimulation. The V and J genes are TRBV5-8 and TRBJ2-3; the D gene assignment is ambiguous. The receptor was derived from a human donor in good health (CMV status not recorded). Some clones in this sample may be carry-over from other donors' samples. The CDR3 region has the sequence CASSLKPLPSTDTQYF. The nucleotides are TGTGCCAGCAGCTTAAAGCCTTTACCTAGCACAGATACGCAGTATTTT.